This note documents a single T cell receptor beta chain sequence. What it binds is unknown. The table came from immunoSEQ multiplex PCR; TCRdb's copy has only in-frame clones and leaves some out. The data show around 150,000 clones, approximately 89% seen once. Per the germline V gene, CDR1 is SGHKS and CDR2 is YYEKEE (reference sequence). The CDR3 contains 15 residues. V shed 1 base and J shed 7 bases, with 15 bases lying between them. The sample belongs to a study of T cell responses to AZD1222 COVID-19 vaccine. Findings and caveats of the study: Spike as a whole was targeted by vaccine-associated CD4 TCRs, dominant at 160-218 and 743-854.

This sample comprised peripheral blood, obtained on day 0 of MenACWY control vaccination. The J gene is TRBJ2-1, the V gene TRBV5-5, with D tentatively TRBD2 (6 bases). The receptor's source is an adult in good health. DNA of the CDR3: TGTGCCAGCAGCTTGTGGGGAGGCGAGTGGAATGAGCAGTTCTTC. Residues: CASSLWGGEWNEQFF.